This entry lists 5 T cell receptor beta chains sequenced from one sample in a study of post-analysis software for immune sequencing data. Study-wide points: With TRBV5-6, TRBV5-1 and TRBV20-1 included, about five TRBV segments were more frequent in patients than in controls.

Libraries were made from TCR beta cDNA, and they carried unique molecular identifiers. Each CDR3 protein gets one entry after TCRdb re-called the PCR reads with MiXCR. The sample holds hundreds of thousands of distinct CDR3 sequences, around 60% seen once. These TCRs' antigens remain unknown. Sequenced: blood. Receptor source: a girl aged 2 to 10 with multiple sclerosis.

This clonotype was seen a few times. V and J are TRBV20-1 and TRBJ2-1; D uncertain. Trimming removed 1 base from V and 2 bases from J, with 9 bases in between. Germline loops: CDR1 DFQATT, CDR2 SNEGSKA (reference sequence). This CDR3 region has 14 residues. As DNA, the CDR3 is TGCAGTGCTAGAGTGAAGGGAACCTACAATGAGCAGTTCTTC. This gives the protein CSARVKGTYNEQFF.

This clonotype has just a few counts. This chain uses TRBV20-1 with TRBJ2-3; D not resolved. Trimming cost V 1 base and J 3 bases, with 14 bases left between them. CDR3 length equals 15 residues. Germline V gene data show CDR1 as DFQATT and CDR2 as SNEGSKA (reference sequence). CDR3 DNA: TGCAGTGCTAGAGTAGTAGGGATCAGTACAGATACGCAGTATTTT. It specifies CSARVVGISTDTQYF.

The V call is TRBV15, the J call TRBJ2-1, with TRBD2 identical over 7 bases. The germline CDR1 and CDR2 sequences are LNHNV and YYDKDF (reference sequence). V was pared by 9 bases and J by 7 bases, with 12 bases of the junction left unmatched. The length of the CDR3 is 14 residues. The CDR3 bases are TGTGCCACTGATGGGGGGGAGGGCCATAATGAGCAGTTCTTC. It encodes CATDGGEGHNEQFF.

The gene calls are TRBV3-1 and TRBJ2-7; no clear D gene. Per germline, CDR1 LGHDT and CDR2 YNNKEL (reference sequence). Trimming took off 4 bases at V and 3 bases at J, with 10 bases between the two ends. The CDR3 consists of 13 residues. CDR3 amino acids: CASSLTEDYEQYF. CDR3 nucleotide sequence: TGTGCCAGCAGCCTAACAGAAGACTACGAGCAGTACTTC.

This clonotype turned up a few times. The V gene is TRBV7-9, the J gene TRBJ2-5; weak D call: TRBD2 (6 bases). Germline V gives CDR1 SEHNR, CDR2 FQNEAQ (reference sequence). The CDR3 is 14 residues long. Deletions cut 3 bases from V and 4 bases from J, with 12 bases between. CDR3 sequence (DNA): TGTGCCAGCAGCTTTCGACAACTAGCAGAGACCCAGTACTTC. Amino acid sequence: CASSFRQLAETQYF.